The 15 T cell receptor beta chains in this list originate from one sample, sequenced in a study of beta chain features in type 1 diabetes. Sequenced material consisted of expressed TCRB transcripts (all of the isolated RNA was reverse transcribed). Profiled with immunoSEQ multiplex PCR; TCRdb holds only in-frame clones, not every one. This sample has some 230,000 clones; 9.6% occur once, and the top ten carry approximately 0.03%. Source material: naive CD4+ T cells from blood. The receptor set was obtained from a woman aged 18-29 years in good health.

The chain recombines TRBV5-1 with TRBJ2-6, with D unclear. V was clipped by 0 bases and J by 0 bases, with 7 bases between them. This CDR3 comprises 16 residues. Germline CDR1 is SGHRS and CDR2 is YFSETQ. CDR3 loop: CASSLGAGSGANVLTF. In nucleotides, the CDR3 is TGCGCCAGCAGCTTGGGCGCCGGCTCTGGGGCCAACGTCCTGACTTTC.

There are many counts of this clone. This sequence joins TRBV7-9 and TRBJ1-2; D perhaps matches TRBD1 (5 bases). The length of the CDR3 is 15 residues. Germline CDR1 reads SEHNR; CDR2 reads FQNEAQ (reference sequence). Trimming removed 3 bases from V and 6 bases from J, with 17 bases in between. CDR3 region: CASSLGPAGKDGYTF. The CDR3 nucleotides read TGTGCCAGCAGCTTGGGCCCGGCAGGGAAAGATGGCTACACCTTC.

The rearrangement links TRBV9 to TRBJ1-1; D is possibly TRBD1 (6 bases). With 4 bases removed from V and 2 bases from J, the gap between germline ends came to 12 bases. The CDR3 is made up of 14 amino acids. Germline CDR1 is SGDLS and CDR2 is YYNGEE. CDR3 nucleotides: TGTGCCAGCAGCACCCAACAGGGCAACACTGAAGCTTTCTTT. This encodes CASSTQQGNTEAFF. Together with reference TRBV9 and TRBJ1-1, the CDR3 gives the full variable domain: DSGVTQTPKHLITATGQRVTLRCSPRSGDLSVYWYQQSLDQGLQFLIQYYNGEERAKGNILERFSAQQFPDLHSELNLSSLELGDSALYFCASSTQQGNTEAFFGQGTRLTVV.

The DNA for the CDR3 is TGCGCCAGCAGCAAACCGGGACAGGGGACTATGAACACTGAAGCTTTCTTT. As protein: CASSKPGQGTMNTEAFF. The genes are TRBV5-1 and TRBJ1-1, with TRBD1 matching 10 bases. V gave up 4 bases and J gave up 0 bases; unmatched junction bases: 9. The CDR3 runs 17 residues. Germline CDR1 and CDR2: SGHRS and YFSETQ.

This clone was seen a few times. The CDR3, as DNA: TGTGCCTGGAGTCAGGGTAGGAGACAGCCCCAGCATTTT. It is translated as CAWSQGRRQPQHF. This chain links TRBV30 with TRBJ1-5, with D tentatively TRBD1 (5 bases). The V gene's germline CDR1 is GTSNPN and CDR2 SVGIG (reference sequence). The CDR3 consists of 13 residues. The V end lost 2 bases, the J end lost 7 bases, and 12 bases lay between the germline ends. Using reference TRBV30 and TRBJ1-5 for the parts outside the CDR3, the full variable domain is SQTIHQWPATLVQPVGSPLSLECTVEGTSNPNLYWYRQAAGRGLQLLFYSVGIGQISSEVPQNLSASRPQDRQFILSSKKLLLSDSGFYLCAWSQGRRQPQHFGDGTRLSIL.

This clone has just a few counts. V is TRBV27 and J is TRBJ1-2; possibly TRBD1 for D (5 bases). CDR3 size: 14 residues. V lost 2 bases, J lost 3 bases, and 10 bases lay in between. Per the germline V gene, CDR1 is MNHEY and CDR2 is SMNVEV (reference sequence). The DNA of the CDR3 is TGTGCCAGCAGTTTACAGGGTGGGGACTATGGCTACACCTTC. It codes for CASSLQGGDYGYTF.

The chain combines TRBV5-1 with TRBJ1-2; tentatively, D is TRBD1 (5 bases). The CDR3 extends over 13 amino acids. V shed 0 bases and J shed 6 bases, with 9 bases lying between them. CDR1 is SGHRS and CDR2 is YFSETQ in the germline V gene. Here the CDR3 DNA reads TGCGCCAGCAGCTTGGACAGGTTCGATGGCTACACCTTC. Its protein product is CASSLDRFDGYTF.

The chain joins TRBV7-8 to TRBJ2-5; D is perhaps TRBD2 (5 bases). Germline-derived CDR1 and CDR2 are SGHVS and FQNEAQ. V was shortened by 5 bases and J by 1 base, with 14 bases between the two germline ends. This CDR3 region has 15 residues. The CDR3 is CASSRALGPQETQYF. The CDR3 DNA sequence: TGTGCCAGCAGCCGAGCACTAGGGCCCCAAGAGACCCAGTACTTC.

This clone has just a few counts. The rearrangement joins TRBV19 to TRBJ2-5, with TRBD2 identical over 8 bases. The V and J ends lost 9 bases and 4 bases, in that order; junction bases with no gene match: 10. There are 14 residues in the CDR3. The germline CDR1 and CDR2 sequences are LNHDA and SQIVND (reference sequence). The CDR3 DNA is TGTGCCAGCCGCCAAGCGGGACTAGGAGAGACCCAGTACTTC. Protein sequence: CASRQAGLGETQYF.

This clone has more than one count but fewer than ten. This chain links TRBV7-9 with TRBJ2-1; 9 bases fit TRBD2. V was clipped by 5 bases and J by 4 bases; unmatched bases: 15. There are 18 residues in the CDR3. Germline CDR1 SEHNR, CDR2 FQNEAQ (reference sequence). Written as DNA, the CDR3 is TGTGCCAGCAGCCCCCTGTCGCTAGCGGGATTAAATTACAATGAGCAGTTCTTC. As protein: CASSPLSLAGLNYNEQFF.

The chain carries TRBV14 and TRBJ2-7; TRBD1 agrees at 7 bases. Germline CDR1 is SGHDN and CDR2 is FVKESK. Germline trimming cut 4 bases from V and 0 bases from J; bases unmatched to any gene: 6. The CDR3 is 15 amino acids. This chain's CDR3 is CASSRPGQLSYEQYF. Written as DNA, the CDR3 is TGTGCCAGCAGCCGGCCGGGACAGCTCTCCTACGAGCAGTACTTC.

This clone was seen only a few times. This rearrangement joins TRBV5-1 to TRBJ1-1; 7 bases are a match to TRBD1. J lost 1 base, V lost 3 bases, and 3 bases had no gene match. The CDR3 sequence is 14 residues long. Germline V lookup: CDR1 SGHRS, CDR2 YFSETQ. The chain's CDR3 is CASSSTGENTEAFF. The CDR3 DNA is TGCGCCAGCAGCTCCACAGGGGAGAACACTGAAGCTTTCTTT.

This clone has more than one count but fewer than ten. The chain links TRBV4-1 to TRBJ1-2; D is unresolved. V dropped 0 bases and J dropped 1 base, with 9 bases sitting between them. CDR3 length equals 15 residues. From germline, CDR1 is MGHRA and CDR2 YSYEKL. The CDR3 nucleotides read TGCGCCAGCAGCCAAGAGCGGGGTAGTAACTATGGCTACACCTTC. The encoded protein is CASSQERGSNYGYTF.

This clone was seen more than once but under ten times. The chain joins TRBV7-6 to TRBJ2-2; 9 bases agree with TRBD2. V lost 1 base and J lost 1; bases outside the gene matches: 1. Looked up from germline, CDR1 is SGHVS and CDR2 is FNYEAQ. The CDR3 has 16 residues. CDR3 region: CASSLGLAENTGELFF. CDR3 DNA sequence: TGTGCCAGCAGCTTAGGACTAGCGGAGAACACCGGGGAGCTGTTTTTT.

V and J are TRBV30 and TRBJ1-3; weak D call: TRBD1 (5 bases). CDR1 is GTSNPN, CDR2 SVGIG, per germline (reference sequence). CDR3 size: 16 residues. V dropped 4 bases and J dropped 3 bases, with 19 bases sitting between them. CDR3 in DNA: TGTGCCTGGACGAACGACTTATCAGGGATTGGAAACACCATATATTTT. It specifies CAWTNDLSGIGNTIYF.